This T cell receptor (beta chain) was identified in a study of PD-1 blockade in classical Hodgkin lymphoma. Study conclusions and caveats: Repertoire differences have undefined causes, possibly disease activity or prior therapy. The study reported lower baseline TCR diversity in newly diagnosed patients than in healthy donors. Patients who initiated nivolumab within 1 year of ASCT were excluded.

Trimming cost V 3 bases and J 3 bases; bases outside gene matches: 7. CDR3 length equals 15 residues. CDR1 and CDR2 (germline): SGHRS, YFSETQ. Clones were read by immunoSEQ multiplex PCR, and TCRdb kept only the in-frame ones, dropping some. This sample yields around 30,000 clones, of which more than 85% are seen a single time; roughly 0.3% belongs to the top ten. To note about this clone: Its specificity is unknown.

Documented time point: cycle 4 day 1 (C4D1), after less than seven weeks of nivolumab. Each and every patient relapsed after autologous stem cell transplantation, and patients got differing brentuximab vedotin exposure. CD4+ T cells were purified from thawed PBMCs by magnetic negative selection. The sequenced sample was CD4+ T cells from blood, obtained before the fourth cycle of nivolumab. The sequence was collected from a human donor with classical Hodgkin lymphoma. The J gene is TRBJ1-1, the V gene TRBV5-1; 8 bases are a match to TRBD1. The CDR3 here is CASSSGQAAYTEAFF. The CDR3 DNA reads TGCGCCAGCAGCTCGGGACAGGCGGCGTACACTGAAGCTTTCTTT.